This TCR beta chain was sequenced during a study of early T cells in non-severe SARS-CoV-2 infection. Each single cDNA molecule received a unique molecular identifier. Via MiXCR, TCRdb re-called the 5' RACE reads, giving one row per CDR3 protein. The sample lists approximately 76,000 distinct CDR3 sequences, approximately 12% occurring once. The trim removed 4 bases at V and 0 bases at J, leaving 9 bases unmatched. Germline V gene sequence: CDR1 MDHEN, CDR2 SYDVKM. This CDR3 is 18 amino acids long. This clonotype was found many times. This receptor was obtained from an adult who was a healthcare worker with PCR-confirmed SARS-CoV-2 infection or an uninfected control (not recorded which). The material sequenced was whole blood. This rearrangement joins TRBV28 to TRBJ2-3, with 11 nucleotides matching TRBD2. The CDR3 sequence: CASSSVTSGILSTDTQYF. The CDR3 bases are TGTGCCAGCAGTTCCGTGACTAGCGGGATCCTCAGCACAGATACGCAGTATTTT. Full variable domain (outside the CDR3, taken from reference TRBV28 and TRBJ2-3): DVKVTQSSRYLVKRTGEKVFLECVQDMDHENMFWYRQDPGLGLRLIYFSYDVKMKEKGDIPEGYSVSREKKERFSLILESASTNQTSMYLCASSSVTSGILSTDTQYFGPGTRLTVL.